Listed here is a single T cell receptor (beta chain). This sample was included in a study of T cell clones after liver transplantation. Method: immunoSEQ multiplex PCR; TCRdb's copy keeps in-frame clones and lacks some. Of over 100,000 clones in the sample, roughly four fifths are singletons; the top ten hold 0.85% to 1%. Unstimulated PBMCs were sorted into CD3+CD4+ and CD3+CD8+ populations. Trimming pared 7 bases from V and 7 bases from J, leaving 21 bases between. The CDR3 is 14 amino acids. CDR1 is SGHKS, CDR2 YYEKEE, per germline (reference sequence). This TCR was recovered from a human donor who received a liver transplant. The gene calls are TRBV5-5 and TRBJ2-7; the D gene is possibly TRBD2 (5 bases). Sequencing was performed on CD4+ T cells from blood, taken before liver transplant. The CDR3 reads CASEIPNSGLEQYF. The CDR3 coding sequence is TGTGCCAGCGAGATCCCCAATTCGGGGTTAGAGCAGTACTTC.